This T cell receptor (beta chain) was retrieved from a study of T cells in localized non-small cell lung cancer. Sequencing was performed with immunoSEQ multiplex PCR; in TCRdb, only in-frame clones are kept and a portion is missing. Of approximately 52,000 clones in the sample, 86% are singletons; the top ten hold 18%. Trimming took 0 bases from V and 5 from J; bases not matched to a gene: 4. CDR3 length: 14 residues. The germline V gene encodes CDR1 SGHRS and CDR2 YFSETQ. In regard to this clone: Its matching antigen is unknown.

Study-level findings and limits: The highest T cell clonality was in uninvolved adjacent lung, above tumor. Because only a single region of the tumor was sequenced, heterogeneity remains possible.

The sequence was obtained from a male donor aged 60 or over with stage III squamous cell lung carcinoma. This specimen was peripheral blood, taken before any cancer treatment. The chain recombines TRBV5-1 with TRBJ2-5; the match to TRBD1 covers 7 bases. CDR3 DNA: TGCGCCAGCAGCTTGGGTAGGGGGCTGGAGACCCAGTACTTC. Protein product: CASSLGRGLETQYF.